Each of the 12 T cell receptor beta chains below was sequenced from the same sample in a study of cytomegalovirus exposure and HLA in healthy donors. It was with 60 Vbeta and 13 Jbeta primers that the PCR ran. Sequencing used immunoSEQ multiplex PCR; TCRdb keeps in-frame clones, though not all of them. Of a few hundred thousand clones listed, over 85% are singletons. Sequenced input: PBMCs. All receptors come from a woman aged 18-29 years in good health and CMV-seronegative.

This chain connects TRBV6-5 to TRBJ1-4; 9 positions agree with TRBD1. Germline trimming cut 5 bases from V and 7 bases from J; bases unmatched to any gene: 5. Germline CDR1 reads MNHEY; CDR2 reads SVGAGI. The CDR3 is 14 residues long. CDR3 residues: CASSTDRGSEKLFF. Here the CDR3 DNA reads TGTGCCAGCAGTACTGACAGGGGGTCTGAAAAACTGTTTTTT.

V is TRBV5-8 and J is TRBJ1-5; 7 positions match TRBD1. Looked up from germline, CDR1 is SGHTS and CDR2 is YDEGEE. CDR3 length: 17 amino acids. V trimming: 5 bases; J trimming: 0 bases; junction bases outside the gene matches: 11. The CDR3 region is CASSMGQLINSNQPQHF. As DNA, the CDR3 is TGTGCCAGCAGTATGGGACAGTTGATTAATAGCAATCAGCCCCAGCATTTT.

The V gene is TRBV12-1, the J gene TRBJ2-7; the table gives TRBD1 as D, unverified against the DNA. TRBV12-1 is a pseudogene. The CDR3 is 16 amino acids. CDR3 nucleotides: TGTGCCAGCAGCCGAAACCTGAGACAGGATCATTACGAGCAGTACTTC. This sequence encodes CASSRNLRQDHYEQYF.

The chain combines TRBV11-2 with TRBJ2-7; TRBD1 matches at 9 bases. The CDR3 sequence is 17 residues long. J gave up 5 bases and V 5 bases, and 16 bases lay outside the gene matches. Germline CDR1 is SGHAT and CDR2 is FQNNGV. The CDR3 reads CASSPRRLGTGLDEQYF. The CDR3 nucleotides are TGTGCCAGCAGCCCCCGCCGCCTGGGGACAGGGTTGGACGAGCAGTACTTC.

The gene calls are TRBV23-1 and TRBJ1-5; 9 bases are shared with TRBD1. TRBV23-1 is classed as an ORF, of uncertain function. V lost 7 bases, J lost 5 bases, and 12 bases stayed unmatched. This CDR3 contains 16 residues. The CDR3 DNA is TGCGCCAGCACCACACCGGCCGGGACAGGGTATCAGCCCCAGCATTTT. Residues: CASTTPAGTGYQPQHF.

This sequence joins TRBV6-6 and TRBJ1-2, with 7 bases identical to TRBD1. Germline V gives CDR1 MNHNY, CDR2 SVGAGI (reference sequence). This CDR3 comprises 14 residues. V lost 8 bases to trimming and J lost 0 bases; unmatched junction nucleotides: 6. The CDR3 DNA reads TGTGCCAGCCAACAGGGGTTACCTAACTATGGCTACACCTTC. Its protein is CASQQGLPNYGYTF.

V usage is TRBV7-2 and J usage is TRBJ2-5; 8 nucleotides agree with TRBD2. TRBJ2-7 matches the DNA end more closely, so the J call is doubtful. Germline V gene sequence: CDR1 SGHTA, CDR2 FQGNSA. This CDR3 spans 17 amino acids. The CDR3 is CASSWRVGGAISYEQYF. The CDR3 region has the DNA TGTGCCAGCAGCTGGCGTGTCGGGGGGGCCATTTCCTACGAGCAGTACTTC.

This clone was picked up a small number of times. In nucleotides, the CDR3 is TGTGCCAGCAGCTCTATATCAGGTGGGGCTTTCTTT. Protein: CASSSISGGAFF. The chain recombines TRBV14 with TRBJ1-1; the D is unclear. CDR1 and CDR2 (germline): SGHDN, FVKESK. The length of the CDR3 is 12 residues. The V and J ends lost 5 bases and 11 bases respectively, with 15 bases between them. The variable domain in full, completed from reference TRBV14 and TRBJ1-1, reads EAGVTQFPSHSVIEKGQTVTLRCDPISGHDNLYWYRRVMGKEIKFLLHFVKESKQDESGMPNNRFLAERTGGTYSTLKVQPAELEDSGVYFCASSSISGGAFFGQGTRLTVV.

This chain connects TRBV5-1 to TRBJ2-2; a weak D match, TRBD1 (6 bases). The CDR3 has 15 residues. V lost 3 bases and J lost 4, with 13 bases in between. Germline CDR1 reads SGHRS; CDR2 reads YFSETQ. CDR3: CASSYTGSSTGELFF. CDR3 nucleotide sequence: TGCGCCAGCAGCTATACAGGGTCGTCCACCGGGGAGCTGTTTTTT.

The gene calls are TRBV7-8 and TRBJ1-4; no firm D call. The germline gives CDR1 SGHVS, CDR2 FQNEAQ. CDR3 length: 14 amino acids. Deletions cut 5 bases from V and 10 bases from J, with 17 bases between. The CDR3 region is CASSAASPGGKLFF. As DNA, the CDR3 is TGTGCCAGCAGCGCGGCGAGTCCTGGCGGAAAACTGTTTTTT.

This chain links TRBV15 with TRBJ2-1; tentative D call: TRBD2 (7 bases). Germline assignment: CDR1 LNHNV and CDR2 YYDKDF (reference sequence). Trimming left V 1 base short and J 0 bases short, with 16 bases between. The CDR3 length is 18 residues. The CDR3 DNA follows: TGTGCCACCAGCAGAGTTTGGGAGGGGGGGAGCTCCTACAATGAGCAGTTCTTC. It specifies CATSRVWEGGSSYNEQFF.

This rearrangement joins TRBV29-1 to TRBJ2-3; D is possibly TRBD1 (5 bases). From germline, CDR1 is SQVTM and CDR2 ANQGSEA. The CDR3 loop spans 14 amino acids. V was shortened by 7 bases and J by 2 bases, with 16 bases between the two germline ends. The CDR3 sequence is CSAHGARVTDTQYF. The CDR3 nucleotides read TGCAGCGCCCATGGGGCCCGGGTCACAGATACGCAGTATTTT.